The clone carrying this TCR beta chain was recorded a few times. The antigen is undetermined. The data are from a study of naive and memory T cell subsets. Study-wide findings and caveats: Potentially, T cell activation and differentiation skew this RNA-based measurement.

Amplification of ligated cDNA took four PCR rounds with SP2 and nested alpha and beta constant primers. Reverse transcription of blood and skin TCR RNA was primed at alpha and beta constant regions. MiXCR was run by TCRdb on the 5' RACE reads, yielding one entry per CDR3 protein. Altogether more than 50,000 distinct CDR3 sequences are present, about 7% being singletons, with the ten largest covering 9.7%. The library had UMIs added by 3' ligation of an oligonucleotide to TCR cDNA. The CDR3 covers 16 residues. The sequence derives from a male donor in good health. V usage is TRBV21-1 and J usage is TRBJ1-1; the table's D gene call, TRBD1, was not cross checked with the DNA. TRBV21-1 is a pseudogene locus. The CDR3 spells CASSKEGVTGNTEAFF. The CDR3, as DNA: TGTGCCAGCAGCAAAGAAGGGGTTACAGGGAACACTGAAGCTTTCTTT.